These 31 T cell receptor beta chains share one sample of origin, sequenced in a study of cytomegalovirus exposure and HLA in healthy donors. Assay used: immunoSEQ multiplex PCR; TCRdb lists only in-frame clones, some missing. The sample gives fewer than 85,000 clones, roughly 94% of which show up once; 0.5% to 0.75% is in the top ten. The sequencing input was PBMCs. These receptor sequences come from a woman aged 18-35 years in good health and CMV-seronegative.

The gene calls are TRBV18 and TRBJ2-7, with 8 bases matching TRBD2. The CDR3 contains 16 residues. The V and J ends lost 3 bases and 3 bases, in that order; junction bases with no gene match: 10. Germline CDR1 KGHSH, CDR2 LQKENI. The CDR3 bases are TGTGCCAGCTCACCCCCCGCGGCTAGCGGGCACTACGAGCAGTACTTC. Its protein is CASSPPAASGHYEQYF.

This clone has only one observation. The chain is built from TRBV18 and TRBJ1-2; D might be TRBD1 (6 bases). This CDR3 has 14 amino acids. Germline-derived CDR1 and CDR2 are KGHSH and LQKENI. Trimming stripped 2 bases from V and 4 bases from J, with 11 bases between. CDR3 in amino acids: CASSPGDRFYGYTF. CDR3 in DNA: TGTGCCAGCTCACCAGGCGACAGGTTCTATGGCTACACCTTC.

V and J are TRBV6-5 and TRBJ1-5; the D is unclear. The CDR3 is made up of 12 amino acids. Looked up from germline, CDR1 is MNHEY and CDR2 is SVGAGI. Between the trimmed V and J ends, which lost 4 bases and 9 bases, there was a span of 10 bases. As DNA, the CDR3 is TGTGCCAGCAGTTCCCCCCGGGGGCCCCAGCATTTT. Amino acids: CASSSPRGPQHF.

This chain connects TRBV29-1 to TRBJ2-1; D is possibly TRBD2 (5 bases). Trimming took off 4 bases at V and 0 bases at J, with 7 bases between the two ends. Per germline, CDR1 SQVTM and CDR2 ANQGSEA. CDR3 size: 13 residues. For the CDR3, the DNA is TGCAGCGTTGTAGGGAGCTCCTACAATGAGCAGTTCTTC. It codes for CSVVGSSYNEQFF.

This chain joins TRBV5-1 and TRBJ2-3; 9 positions agree with TRBD2. Per germline, CDR1 SGHRS and CDR2 YFSETQ. V lost 1 base and J lost 2; bases outside the gene matches: 5. The CDR3 spans 16 residues. The DNA for the CDR3 is TGCGCCAGCAGCTTGCCCCTAGCGGGGCACACAGATACGCAGTATTTT. Amino acid sequence: CASSLPLAGHTDTQYF.

The J gene is TRBJ1-1, the V gene TRBV19, with 12 nucleotides matching TRBD1. Germline CDR1 and CDR2: LNHDA and SQIVND (reference sequence). The CDR3 is made up of 17 amino acids. The trim removed 5 bases at V and 0 bases at J, leaving 7 bases unmatched. The CDR3 loop reads CASSFRDRGLMNTEAFF. The CDR3 nucleotides read TGTGCCAGTAGTTTCCGGGACAGGGGGCTCATGAACACTGAAGCTTTCTTT.

The table lists this clone with a count of one. This chain links TRBV2 with TRBJ1-5; D is unresolved. The CDR3 totals 15 residues. V lost 7 bases and J lost 0, with 13 bases in between. The germline gives CDR1 SNHLY, CDR2 FYNNEI. CDR3 nucleotide sequence: TGTGCCAGCACCCCAGACAAACTTAGCAATCAGCCCCAGCATTTT. Translated, it gives CASTPDKLSNQPQHF.

The chain couples TRBV9 to TRBJ2-3; perhaps TRBD2 as D (5 bases). CDR1 is SGDLS, CDR2 YYNGEE, per germline. There are 11 residues in the CDR3. The V end was cut by 5 bases, the J end by 7 bases, with 8 bases between. Here the CDR3 DNA reads TGTGCCAGCAGGCGAGGGAATACGCAGTATTTT. As protein: CASRRGNTQYF.

CDR3 residues: CSVDPGLAGGSEQYF. CDR3 nucleotides: TGCAGCGTGGATCCGGGACTAGCGGGGGGGAGTGAGCAGTACTTC. The J gene is TRBJ2-7, the V gene TRBV29-1; 16 nucleotides match TRBD2. The CDR3 is 15 residues long. The trim removed 6 bases at V and 7 bases at J, leaving 9 bases unmatched. CDR1 and CDR2 from the germline V gene are SQVTM and ANQGSEA.

V and J are TRBV27 and TRBJ2-7; D not resolved. This CDR3 region has 15 residues. CDR1 and CDR2 (germline): MNHEY, SMNVEV (reference sequence). Deletions cut 5 bases from V and 3 bases from J, with 17 bases between. CDR3 sequence reads: CASSKDILNFYEQYF. The CDR3 coding sequence is TGTGCCAGCAGTAAAGACATACTGAATTTCTACGAGCAGTACTTC.

This clone was recorded once. The chain links TRBV5-6 to TRBJ2-1; D may be TRBD2 (7 bases). The CDR3 has 15 amino acids. V was cut by 1 base and J by 6 bases, with 14 bases left in between. Germline V gene data show CDR1 as SGHDT and CDR2 as YYEEEE. Written as DNA, the CDR3 is TGTGCCAGCAGCTTGTGGTGGGGGGGCCTCAATGAGCAGTTCTTC. Translated, it gives CASSLWWGGLNEQFF.

This sequence joins TRBV9 and TRBJ2-7, with D tentatively TRBD2 (6 bases). V lost 0 bases, J lost 4 bases, and 17 bases lay in between. The V gene's germline CDR1 is SGDLS and CDR2 YYNGEE. This CDR3 has 16 residues. DNA of the CDR3: TGTGCCAGCAGCGTAGCGGGGGACGCTTTGGCGTACGAGCAGTACTTC. This encodes CASSVAGDALAYEQYF.

The genes are TRBV7-2 and TRBJ1-1; weak D call: TRBD1 (5 bases). V lost 5 bases and J lost 3, with 13 bases in between. Per the germline V gene, CDR1 is SGHTA and CDR2 is FQGNSA. The CDR3 has 14 residues. The CDR3 spells CASSLQGGDTEAFF. The CDR3 region has the DNA TGTGCCAGCAGCCTGCAGGGTGGGGACACTGAAGCTTTCTTT.

The J gene is TRBJ1-3, the V gene TRBV28; maybe TRBD1 (5 bases). Germline CDR1 and CDR2: MDHEN and SYDVKM. This CDR3 comprises 14 residues. The V end was cut by 8 bases, the J end by 2 bases, with 13 bases between. The CDR3 loop is CASGLGAAGNTIYF. The CDR3 DNA reads TGTGCCAGCGGTCTAGGGGCGGCTGGAAACACCATATATTTT. Variable domain in full (rest from reference TRBV28 and TRBJ1-3): DVKVTQSSRYLVKRTGEKVFLECVQDMDHENMFWYRQDPGLGLRLIYFSYDVKMKEKGDIPEGYSVSREKKERFSLILESASTNQTSMYLCASGLGAAGNTIYFGEGSWLTVV.

This sequence joins TRBV21-1 and TRBJ2-1; TRBD2 reflects the table's D call only, with no check against the DNA. TRBV21-1 corresponds to a pseudogene. The CDR3 is 20 residues long. CDR3 in DNA: TGTGCCAGCAGCAAAGATCGGCTAGCGGGGGGGCTTAGCTCCTACAATGAGCAGTTCTTC. Its protein product is CASSKDRLAGGLSSYNEQFF.

V gene TRBV9 combines with J gene TRBJ1-1, with a weak D call TRBD1 (5 bases). The CDR3 sequence is 14 residues long. V lost 6 bases and J 3 bases, leaving 15 bases between the germline ends. Germline CDR1 and CDR2: SGDLS and YYNGEE. The CDR3 bases are TGTGCCAGCAACAAGGGCAGGGTGGACACTGAAGCTTTCTTT. Translating gives CASNKGRVDTEAFF.

This chain joins TRBV5-6 and TRBJ1-6; 10 positions match TRBD1. Germline CDR1 SGHDT, CDR2 YYEEEE. V trimming: 3 bases; J trimming: 6 bases; junction bases outside the gene matches: 12. This CDR3 region has 18 residues. This chain's CDR3 is CASSWGTGTGDTNSPLHF. Here the CDR3 DNA reads TGTGCCAGCAGCTGGGGGACCGGGACAGGGGATACTAATTCACCCCTCCACTTT.

The rearrangement links TRBV30 to TRBJ1-1; maybe TRBD1 (6 bases). The germline V gene has CDR1 GTSNPN and CDR2 SVGIG (reference sequence). The length of the CDR3 is 21 residues. The V end lost 3 bases, the J end lost 2 bases, and 34 bases lay between the germline ends. The CDR3 sequence: CAWRLPQREDSLFSFNTEAFF. The CDR3, as DNA: TGTGCCTGGAGGCTACCCCAACGAGAGGACAGCCTTTTCTCCTTTAACACTGAAGCTTTCTTT. The full variable domain, in which reference TRBV30 and TRBJ1-1 provide the parts outside the CDR3, is SQTIHQWPATLVQPVGSPLSLECTVEGTSNPNLYWYRQAAGRGLQLLFYSVGIGQISSEVPQNLSASRPQDRQFILSSKKLLLSDSGFYLCAWRLPQREDSLFSFNTEAFFGQGTRLTVV.

The chain couples TRBV7-9 to TRBJ2-3; 7 positions agree with TRBD2. The germline CDR1 and CDR2 sequences are SEHNR and FQNEAQ (reference sequence). This CDR3 has 15 residues. V gave up 1 base and J gave up 2 bases; unmatched junction bases: 3. The chain's CDR3 is CASSLEGGPTDTQYF. The CDR3 region has the DNA TGTGCCAGCAGCTTAGAGGGAGGGCCCACAGATACGCAGTATTTT.

The CDR3 here is CASSIRTNTEAFF. The CDR3 DNA sequence: TGTGCCAGTAGTATACGAACTAACACTGAAGCTTTCTTT. J is TRBJ1-1 and V is TRBV19; D not certain. Trimming took 2 bases from V and 2 from J, leaving 6 bases between them. Germline V gene lookup returns CDR1 LNHDA and CDR2 SQIVND (reference sequence). The CDR3 is 13 amino acids.

The rearrangement uses TRBV7-8 and TRBJ1-5; D is unclear. Trimming took 0 bases from V and 0 from J, leaving 12 bases between them. The CDR3 length is 17 residues. In germline, CDR1 is SGHVS, CDR2 FQNEAQ. Written as DNA, the CDR3 is TGTGCCAGCAGCTTAGCGTTGAGCCGCCATAGCAATCAGCCCCAGCATTTT. This encodes CASSLALSRHSNQPQHF.

This clone was picked up a small number of times. The chain combines TRBV9 with TRBJ2-1; D might be TRBD2 (5 bases). Deletions cut 4 bases from V and 9 bases from J, with 11 bases between. Germline V gene data show CDR1 as SGDLS and CDR2 as YYNGEE. CDR3 length: 12 residues. Here the CDR3 DNA reads TGTGCCAGCAGCCGGCCCGGAGGTGAGCAGTTCTTC. It is translated as CASSRPGGEQFF. The full variable domain, in which reference TRBV9 and TRBJ2-1 provide the parts outside the CDR3, is DSGVTQTPKHLITATGQRVTLRCSPRSGDLSVYWYQQSLDQGLQFLIQYYNGEERAKGNILERFSAQQFPDLHSELNLSSLELGDSALYFCASSRPGGEQFFGPGTRLTVL.

V and J are TRBV5-1 and TRBJ2-2, with a weak D call TRBD1 (6 bases). This CDR3 region has 15 residues. The germline gives CDR1 SGHRS, CDR2 YFSETQ. V was shortened by 1 base and J by 0 bases, with 7 bases between the two germline ends. CDR3 amino acids: CASSLWGPNTGELFF. The CDR3 coding sequence is TGCGCCAGCAGCTTGTGGGGGCCGAACACCGGGGAGCTGTTTTTT.

The rearrangement uses TRBV6-1 and TRBJ1-5; weak D call: TRBD1 (6 bases). Germline lookup yields CDR1 MNHNS and CDR2 SASEGT. The V gene lost 3 bases and the J gene lost 3 bases, with 18 bases spanning the gap. The CDR3 is 17 residues long. This chain's CDR3 is CASSDEAGAFDNQPQHF. The CDR3 region has the DNA TGTGCCAGCAGTGATGAGGCAGGGGCCTTCGACAATCAGCCCCAGCATTTT.

Here the CDR3 reads CASSPQGAKQPQHF. As DNA, the CDR3 is TGTGCCAGCAGCCCCCAGGGGGCGAAACAGCCCCAGCATTTT. The J gene is TRBJ1-5, the V gene TRBV2; TRBD1 agrees at 8 bases. The CDR3 covers 14 residues. Germline V gene sequence: CDR1 SNHLY, CDR2 FYNNEI. V was pared by 6 bases and J by 7 bases, with 8 bases of the junction left unmatched.

The table lists this clone with a count of one. The chain uses TRBV11-3 and TRBJ1-2, with 9 bases identical to TRBD1. The CDR3 consists of 19 residues. Germline CDR1 reads SGHNT; CDR2 reads YENEEA. After removal of 0 bases from V and 4 bases from J, the junction contained 15 bases not matched to a gene. The CDR3 DNA is TGTGCCAGCAGCTTAGATACCCCGGGACAGGGAAGGGCAGCCTATGGCTACACCTTC. Translating it yields CASSLDTPGQGRAAYGYTF.

The gene calls are TRBV11-2 and TRBJ2-1, with 12 positions matching TRBD2. From germline, CDR1 is SGHAT and CDR2 FQNNGV. V shed 3 bases and J 5 bases; nucleotides not matched to a gene: 8. This CDR3 has 17 amino acids. The CDR3 is CASSFTRTSGVHNEQFF. The DNA of the CDR3 is TGTGCCAGCAGCTTCACTAGGACTAGCGGGGTTCACAATGAGCAGTTCTTC.

The chain links TRBV15 to TRBJ2-1; a weak D match, TRBD2 (6 bases). This CDR3 has 16 residues. V was trimmed by 5 bases and J by 9 bases, leaving 23 bases between them. CDR1 is LNHNV and CDR2 is YYDKDF in the germline V gene (reference sequence). The CDR3 region is CATSRGLEGLLGEQFF. DNA of the CDR3: TGTGCCACCAGCCGGGGGTTGGAGGGACTCCTAGGTGAGCAGTTCTTC.

In nucleotides, the CDR3 is TGTGCCAGCAGCCGAGGCGGGGGGCGAGCTAATTCACCCCTCCACTTT. This encodes CASSRGGGRANSPLHF. The chain links TRBV7-2 to TRBJ1-6; weak D call: TRBD1 (6 bases). This CDR3 is built from 16 residues. The V end lost 5 bases, the J end lost 6 bases, and 17 bases lay between the germline ends. The germline V gene has CDR1 SGHTA and CDR2 FQGNSA.

The chain uses TRBV13 and TRBJ2-5; possible D gene TRBD1, 5 bases. The germline CDR1 and CDR2 sequences are PRHDT and FYEKMQ (reference sequence). The V and J ends lost 5 bases and 4 bases respectively, with 14 bases between them. There are 14 residues in the CDR3. The CDR3, as DNA: TGTGCCAGCAGCACCAGGGAAAGTAGAGAGACCCAGTACTTC. Protein: CASSTRESRETQYF.

This rearrangement joins TRBV2 to TRBJ2-3; tentative D call: TRBD2 (6 bases). The CDR3 length is 15 residues. The V gene lost 6 bases and the J gene lost 1 base, with 14 bases spanning the gap. The germline V gene encodes CDR1 SNHLY and CDR2 FYNNEI. As DNA, the CDR3 is TGTGCCAGCAGGACTAGTTTTGGACGCACAGATACGCAGTATTTT. This codes for CASRTSFGRTDTQYF.